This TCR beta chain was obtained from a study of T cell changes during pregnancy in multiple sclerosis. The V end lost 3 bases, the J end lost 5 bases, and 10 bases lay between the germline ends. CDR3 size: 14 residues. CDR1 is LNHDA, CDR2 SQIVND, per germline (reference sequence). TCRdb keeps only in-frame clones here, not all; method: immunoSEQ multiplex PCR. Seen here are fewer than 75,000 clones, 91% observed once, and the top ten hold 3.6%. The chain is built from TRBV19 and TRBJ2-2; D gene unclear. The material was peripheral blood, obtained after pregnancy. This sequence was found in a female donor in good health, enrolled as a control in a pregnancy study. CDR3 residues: CASSISLWTGELFF. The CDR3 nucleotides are TGTGCCAGTAGTATTAGCCTTTGGACCGGGGAGCTGTTTTTT.